This T cell receptor (beta chain) was sequenced during a study of CD8 T cells in Susac syndrome (dated by TCRdb to the late 2010s). About the full investigation: Of the Susac syndrome patients who were sequenced, roughly 8 were in clinical remission while about six had clinically active disease. At the time of blood withdrawal, Susac syndrome patients were either therapy-naive, taking corticosteroids (with some also receiving IVIg), or on IVIg alone. The study used repertoire sequencing to test whether antigen drove CD8+ T cell activation and differentiation in Susac syndrome.

What the work shows at the level of the full study, not this receptor alone: In the CD4+ T cell repertoire of Susac syndrome patients, clonal expansion was not detected. The number of individuals in the TCR sequencing and HLA analysis was recognized as being relatively small.

Points on this clonotype: Its binding antigen is unknown. No base quality information exists; no much larger clone differs at one position.

Peripheral blood CD8+ and CD4+ T cells from healthy donors, Susac syndrome patients and multiple sclerosis patients were profiled using high-throughput TCR beta sequencing. The Susac syndrome patients fulfilled recently defined diagnostic criteria for definite or probable disease. CD8+ TEMRA cells were enriched by FACS, while bulk CD8+ and CD4+ T cells were purified by magnetic negative isolation. Blood was collected in EDTA tubes and processed within 24 hours, with PBMCs isolated through density gradient centrifugation. PBMCs intended for TCR sequencing were cryopreserved in liquid nitrogen and thawed later in a water bath at 37 degrees C. The sorted or isolated CD4+, CD8+ and CD8+ TEMRA cells had a purity of 90% or higher. RNA was extracted using the RNeasy kit, and about 0.5 to 1 microgram was reverse transcribed with random hexamers. The immunoSEQ multiplex PCR assay, which covers 54 Vbeta and 13 Jbeta segments, was used to amplify TCR beta CDR3 regions. Bias from PCR amplification was corrected by using a synthetic template baseline for primer optimization and for computational correction. In the paper's pipeline: Reads were annotated to V, D and J genes per IMGT and analyzed with immunoSEQ Analyzer, keeping only productive sequences. Clonality was calculated as one minus the Shannon entropy normalized by log2 of the number of productive unique sequences. For each patient and control, public and private clones were evaluated among the 100 most prevalent clones. Susac-specific clones were defined as absent from healthy and MS cohorts, 850 to 1,300 published viral clones and other ImmuneACCESS disease sequences. The raw public reads went through TCRdb reprocessing: fastp at Q25, MiXCR clone calling, in-frame beta chains kept. CDR3 protein duplicates are merged, each entry listing the most common genes and DNA. TCRdb's processing, not the authors', yielded these V and J calls. This sample has about 190,000 distinct CDR3 sequences in its table, and more than 90% of those were observed once. The biggest ten clones account for roughly 0.098% of the sample.

The CDR3, cysteine through phenylalanine, is 14 amino acids long. CDR3 DNA only is kept here, 42 bases in frame from base 1. The germline V gene (reference sequence) specifies LNHDA as CDR1 and SQIVND as CDR2. A distance of 13 bases separates the germline ends of V and J, which lose 6 bases and 4 bases respectively. The sequence links TRBV19 to TRBJ2-1, with no confidently assigned D gene. Sequencing was performed on CD4+ T cells from PBMCs. The receptor was derived from a human donor with Susac syndrome. The CDR3 protein is CASSPTRRYNEQFF. The DNA reads TGTGCCAGTAGCCCTACCCGACGGTACAATGAGCAGTTCTTC.